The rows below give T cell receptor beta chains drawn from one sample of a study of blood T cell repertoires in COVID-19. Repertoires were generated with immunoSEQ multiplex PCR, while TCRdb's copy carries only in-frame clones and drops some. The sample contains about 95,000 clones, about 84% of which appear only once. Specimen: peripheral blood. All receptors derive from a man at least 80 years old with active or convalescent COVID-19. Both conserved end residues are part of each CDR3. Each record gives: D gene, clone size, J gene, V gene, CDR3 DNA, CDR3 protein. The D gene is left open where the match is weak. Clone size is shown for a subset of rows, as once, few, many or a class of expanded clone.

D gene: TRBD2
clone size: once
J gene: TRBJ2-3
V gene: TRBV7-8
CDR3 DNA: TGTGCCAGCAGCACTCGGGGGGGCGGCACAGATACGCAGTATTTT
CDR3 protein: CASSTRGGGTDTQYF

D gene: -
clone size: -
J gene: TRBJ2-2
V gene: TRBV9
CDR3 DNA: TGTGCCACCACCCCGGAACAGGGCGTAATGGACACCGGGGAGCTGTTTTTT
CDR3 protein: CATTPEQGVMDTGELFF

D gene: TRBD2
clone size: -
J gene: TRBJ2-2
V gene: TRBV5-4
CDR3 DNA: TGTGCCAGCAGCCGATCTAGCGGGGATCACACCGGGGAGCTGTTTTTT
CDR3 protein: CASSRSSGDHTGELFF

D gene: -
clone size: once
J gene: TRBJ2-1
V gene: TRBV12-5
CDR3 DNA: TGTGCTAGTGGGGTTGACGGGTACCAGCAGTTCTTC
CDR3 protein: CASGVDGYQQFF

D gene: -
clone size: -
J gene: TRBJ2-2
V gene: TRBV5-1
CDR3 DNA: TGCGCCAGCAGGGAGGGGGACTACAACACCGGGGAGCTGTTTTTT
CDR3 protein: CASREGDYNTGELFF

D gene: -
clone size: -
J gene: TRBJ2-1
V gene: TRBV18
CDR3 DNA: TGTGCCAGCTCATACTACGGTCGCTCCTACAATGAGCAGTTCTTC
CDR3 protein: CASSYYGRSYNEQFF

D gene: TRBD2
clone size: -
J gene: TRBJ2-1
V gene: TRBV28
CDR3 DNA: TGTGCCAGCAGTACGGGACTAGCGGGGGCGGAGCAGTTCTTC
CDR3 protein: CASSTGLAGAEQFF

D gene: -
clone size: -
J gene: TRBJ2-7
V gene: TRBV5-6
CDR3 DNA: TGTGCCAGCAGCTTGTTCGGGACAAGTCCCTACGAGCAGTACTTC
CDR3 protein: CASSLFGTSPYEQYF

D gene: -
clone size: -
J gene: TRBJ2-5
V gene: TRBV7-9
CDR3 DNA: TGTGCCAGCAGCCCACGGTCAGGGGCTGGGGAGACCCAGTACTTC
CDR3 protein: CASSPRSGAGETQYF

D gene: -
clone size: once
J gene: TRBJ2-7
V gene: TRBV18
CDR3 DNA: TGTGCCAGCTCACAGGTTTCGGGGGAGCAGTACTTC
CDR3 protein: CASSQVSGEQYF

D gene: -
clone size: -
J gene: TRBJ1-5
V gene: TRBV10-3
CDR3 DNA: TGTGCCATCAGTGACCAGGGAATGGACCAGCCCCAGCATTTT
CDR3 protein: CAISDQGMDQPQHF

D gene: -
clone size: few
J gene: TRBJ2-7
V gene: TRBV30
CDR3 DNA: TGTGCCTGGACCCCGGGACGGGACACCTACGAGCAGTACTTC
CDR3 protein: CAWTPGRDTYEQYF

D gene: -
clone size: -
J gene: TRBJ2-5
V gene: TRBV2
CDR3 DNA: TGTGCCAGCAGTGAAGTCGGGCGGGACCAAGAGACCCAGTACTTC
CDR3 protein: CASSEVGRDQETQYF

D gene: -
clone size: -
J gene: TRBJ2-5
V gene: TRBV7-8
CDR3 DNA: TGTGCCAGCAGCTTAGTTGAGGCGGGCTCGGGTGAGACCCAGTACTTC
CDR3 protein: CASSLVEAGSGETQYF

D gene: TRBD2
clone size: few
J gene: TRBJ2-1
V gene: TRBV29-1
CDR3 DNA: TGCAGCGCTCTGCTAGCGGTCTCCTACAATGAGCAGTTCTTC
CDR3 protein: CSALLAVSYNEQFF

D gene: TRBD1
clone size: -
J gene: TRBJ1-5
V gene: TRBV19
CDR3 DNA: TGTGCCAGTAGTATGGCTGGCAGGGGGCTGGTGCCCCAGCATTTT
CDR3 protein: CASSMAGRGLVPQHF

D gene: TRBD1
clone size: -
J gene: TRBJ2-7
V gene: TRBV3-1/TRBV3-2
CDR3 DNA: TGTGCCAGCAGCCACCCAAACCCCCGACAGGGGACGACCTACGAGCAGTACTTC
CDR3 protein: CASSHPNPRQGTTYEQYF

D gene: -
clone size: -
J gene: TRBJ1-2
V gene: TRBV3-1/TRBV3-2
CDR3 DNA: TGTGCCAGCAGCCAAGTGGGGGGTGGCTACACCTTC
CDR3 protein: CASSQVGGGYTF

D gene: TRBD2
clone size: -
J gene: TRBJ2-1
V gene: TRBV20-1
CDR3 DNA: TGCAGTGCTAGTTCCCCGGTGGGGGGGTCTCTAACAACTGAGCAGTTCTTC
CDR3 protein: CSASSPVGGSLTTEQFF

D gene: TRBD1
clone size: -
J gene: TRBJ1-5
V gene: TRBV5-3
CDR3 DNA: TGTGCCAGAAGCTCAGCTACAGGGGGCTCCCGGTCGGGGCGAAATCAGCCCCAGCATTTT
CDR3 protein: CARSSATGGSRSGRNQPQHF

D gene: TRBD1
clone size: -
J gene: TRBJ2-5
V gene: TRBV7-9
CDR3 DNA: TGTGCCAGCAGCGTCCGGGACAGGGGGCTCCCAGCGGAGCACTTC
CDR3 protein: CASSVRDRGLPAEHF

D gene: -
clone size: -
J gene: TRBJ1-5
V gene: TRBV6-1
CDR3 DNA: TGTGCCAGCAGTGAATTGATTCGGTCAGGGGTGGTATATCATCAGCCCCAGCATTTT
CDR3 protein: CASSELIRSGVVYHQPQHF

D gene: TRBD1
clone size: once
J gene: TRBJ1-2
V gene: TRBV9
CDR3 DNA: TGTGCCAGCAGCGTAGTTGGGACAGGGGTGGCACTGCATGGCTACACCTTC
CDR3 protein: CASSVVGTGVALHGYTF

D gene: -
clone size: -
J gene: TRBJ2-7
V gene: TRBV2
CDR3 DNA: TGTGCCAGCCTTGGAGGAAACTCCTACGAGCAGTACTTC
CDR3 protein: CASLGGNSYEQYF

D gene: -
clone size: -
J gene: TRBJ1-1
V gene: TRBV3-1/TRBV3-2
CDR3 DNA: TGTGCCAGCAGCCAAGATCGGGTTATGAACACTGAAGCTTTCTTT
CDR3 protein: CASSQDRVMNTEAFF

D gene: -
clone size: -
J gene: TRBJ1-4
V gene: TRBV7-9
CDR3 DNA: TGTGCCAGCATCGCTGGGGGGAACAATGAAAAACTGTTTTTT
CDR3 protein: CASIAGGNNEKLFF

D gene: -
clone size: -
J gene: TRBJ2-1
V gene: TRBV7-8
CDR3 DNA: TGTGCCAGCAGCTTAGCGCGGGGAATCTCCTACAATGAGCAGTTCTTC
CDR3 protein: CASSLARGISYNEQFF

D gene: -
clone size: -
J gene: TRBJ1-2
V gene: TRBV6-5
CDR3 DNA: TGTGCCAGCAGGGACAGCCCTGGGGGTGGCTACACCTTC
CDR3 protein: CASRDSPGGGYTF

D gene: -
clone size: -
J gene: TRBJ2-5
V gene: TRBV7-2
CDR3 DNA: TGTGCCAGCAGCTCAACAGGGGACTTCTACCAAGAGACCCAGTACTTC
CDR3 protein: CASSSTGDFYQETQYF

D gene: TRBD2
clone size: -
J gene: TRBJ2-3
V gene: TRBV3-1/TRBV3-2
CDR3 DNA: TGTGCCAGCAGCCAAGAAGGGACTAGCGGGGGCAGGTCGGATACGCAGTATTTT
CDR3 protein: CASSQEGTSGGRSDTQYF

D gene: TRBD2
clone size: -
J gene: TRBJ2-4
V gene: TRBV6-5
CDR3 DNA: TGTGCCAGCAGCGTAGCGGGGGAGGGGGGAAACATTCAGTACTTC
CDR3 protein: CASSVAGEGGNIQYF

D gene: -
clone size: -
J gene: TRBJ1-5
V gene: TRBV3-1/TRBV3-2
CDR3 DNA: TGTGCCAGCAGCCAAGATCGGGCAGGGCAGCCCCAGCATTTT
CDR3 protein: CASSQDRAGQPQHF

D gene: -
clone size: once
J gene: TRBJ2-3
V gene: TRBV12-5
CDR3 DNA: TGTGCTAGTGGTTTGGCAGGGGAGACAGATACGCAGTATTTT
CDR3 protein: CASGLAGETDTQYF

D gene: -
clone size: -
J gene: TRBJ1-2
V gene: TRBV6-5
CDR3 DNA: TGTGCCAGCAGTTACCTCCAGAACTATGGCTACACCTTC
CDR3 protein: CASSYLQNYGYTF

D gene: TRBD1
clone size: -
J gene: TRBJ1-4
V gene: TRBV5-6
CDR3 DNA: TGTGCCAGCAGCCTGGACCAGGGGGCGGGCGGTGAAAAACTGTTTTTT
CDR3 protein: CASSLDQGAGGEKLFF

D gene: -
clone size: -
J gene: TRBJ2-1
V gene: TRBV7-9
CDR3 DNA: TGTGCCAGCAGCCATGGCGGCCTTCTACTTCTCTTC
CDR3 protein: CASSHGGLLLLF

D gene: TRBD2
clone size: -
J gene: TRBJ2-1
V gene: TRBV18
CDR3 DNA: TGTGCCAGCTCACCACGGGCTAGCGGGGGGCTGAGCTCCTACAATGAGCAGTTCTTC
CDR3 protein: CASSPRASGGLSSYNEQFF

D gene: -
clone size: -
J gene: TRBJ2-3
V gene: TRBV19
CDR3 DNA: TGTGCCAGTAAACAGGGCCCTAGCACAGATACGCAGTATTTT
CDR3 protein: CASKQGPSTDTQYF

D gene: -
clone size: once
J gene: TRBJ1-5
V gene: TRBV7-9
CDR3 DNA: TGTGCCAGCAGCTTCTGGCAGTCCCCGTTTAGCAATCAGCCCCAGCATTTT
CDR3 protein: CASSFWQSPFSNQPQHF

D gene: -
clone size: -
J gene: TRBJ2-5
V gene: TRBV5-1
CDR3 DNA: TGCGCCAGCAGCTACAGCCAAGAGACCCAGTACTTC
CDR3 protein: CASSYSQETQYF

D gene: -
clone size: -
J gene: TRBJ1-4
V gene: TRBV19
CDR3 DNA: TGTGCCACTCAGACAGGCGATGATGCAACTAATGAAAAACTGTTTTTT
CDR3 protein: CATQTGDDATNEKLFF

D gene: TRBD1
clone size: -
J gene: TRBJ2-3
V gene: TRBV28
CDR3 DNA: TGTGCCAGCAGTAGACAGGGGGCGGGAGATACGCAGTATTTT
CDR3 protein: CASSRQGAGDTQYF

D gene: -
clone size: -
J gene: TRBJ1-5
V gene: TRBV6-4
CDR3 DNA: TGTGCCAGCAGTGTGCAGGGCGGACAGCCCCAGCATTTT
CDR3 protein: CASSVQGGQPQHF

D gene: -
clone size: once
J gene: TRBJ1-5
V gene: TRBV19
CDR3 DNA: TGTGCCAGTACCCCGTGGGGAGATTATCAGCCCCAGCATTTT
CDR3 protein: CASTPWGDYQPQHF

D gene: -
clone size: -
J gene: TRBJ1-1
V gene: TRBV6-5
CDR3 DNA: TGTGCCAGCAGGGGGACAATGAACACTGAAGCTTTCTTT
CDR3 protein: CASRGTMNTEAFF

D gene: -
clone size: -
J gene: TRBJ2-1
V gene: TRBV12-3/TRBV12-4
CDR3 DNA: TGTGCCAGCAGTTTGAGCCGGGGTGAGCAGTTCTTC
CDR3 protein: CASSLSRGEQFF

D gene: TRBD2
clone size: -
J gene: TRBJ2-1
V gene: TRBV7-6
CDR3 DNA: TGTGCCAGCAGCTTAGTCCAGGCTAGCGGGGGGGCGGGTGAGCAGTTCTTC
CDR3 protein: CASSLVQASGGAGEQFF

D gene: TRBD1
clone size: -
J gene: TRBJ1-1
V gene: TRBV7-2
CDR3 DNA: TGTGCCAGCAGCAACCGGGACAGGGGAAATACTGAAGCTTTCTTT
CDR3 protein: CASSNRDRGNTEAFF

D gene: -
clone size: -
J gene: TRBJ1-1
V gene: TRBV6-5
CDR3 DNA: TGTGCCAGCAGTTACTCGAGTCTCATCACTGAAGCTTTCTTT
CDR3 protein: CASSYSSLITEAFF

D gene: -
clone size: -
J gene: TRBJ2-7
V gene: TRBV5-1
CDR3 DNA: TGCGCCAGCAGCTTGCAAAGGGAGAGGGAGCAGTACTTC
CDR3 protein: CASSLQREREQYF

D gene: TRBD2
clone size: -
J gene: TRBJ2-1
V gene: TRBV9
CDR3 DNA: TGTGCCAGCAGCTCCCCCTCGGGGGGGGATCACAATGAGCAGTTCTTC
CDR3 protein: CASSSPSGGDHNEQFF

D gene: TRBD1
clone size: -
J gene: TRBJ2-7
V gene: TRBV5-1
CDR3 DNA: TGCGCCAGCAGCCCATCGGGGCAGGGGGCCTACGAGCAGTACTTC
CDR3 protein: CASSPSGQGAYEQYF

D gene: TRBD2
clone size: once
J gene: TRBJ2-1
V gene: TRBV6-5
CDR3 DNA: TGTGCCAGCAGCCCAAGCGGGGTCACCTACAATGAGCAGTTCTTC
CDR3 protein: CASSPSGVTYNEQFF

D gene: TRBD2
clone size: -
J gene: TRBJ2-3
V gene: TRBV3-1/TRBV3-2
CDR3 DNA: TGTGCCAGCAGCCAGGGGATGGGCGGGGGGTTCACAGATACGCAGTATTTT
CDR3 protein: CASSQGMGGGFTDTQYF

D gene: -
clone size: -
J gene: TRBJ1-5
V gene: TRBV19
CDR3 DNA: TGTGCCAGTAGTATTTGGGGAGAGGGCAATCAGCCCCAGCATTTT
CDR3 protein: CASSIWGEGNQPQHF

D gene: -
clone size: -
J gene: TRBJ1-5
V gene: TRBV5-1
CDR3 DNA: TGCGCCAGCAGCTTAGGCCCGGCGGGCAATCAGCCCCAGCATTTT
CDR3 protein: CASSLGPAGNQPQHF

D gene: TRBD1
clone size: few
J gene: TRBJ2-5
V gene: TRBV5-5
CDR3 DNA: TGTGCCAGCAGCTTTGAGTTAACCGGGACAGCTTCCCAGACCCAGTACTTC
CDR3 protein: CASSFELTGTASQTQYF

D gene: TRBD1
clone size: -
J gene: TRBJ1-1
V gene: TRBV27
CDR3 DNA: TGTGCCAGCAGTTCGTACAGGGGAGGAAACACTGAAGCTTTCTTT
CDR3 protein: CASSSYRGGNTEAFF

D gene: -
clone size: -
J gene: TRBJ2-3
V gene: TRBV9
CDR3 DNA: TGTGCCAGCATGAAAGAGCCGAGGGTCCCCACAGATACGCAGTATTTT
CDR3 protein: CASMKEPRVPTDTQYF